The entry that follows covers one T cell receptor beta chain sequence. This record belongs to a study of blood T cell repertoires in COVID-19. Study as a whole: Whether acute or convalescent, the COVID-19 samples came from the United States, Italy and Spain. From T cells, B-cell-depleted T cells, or PBMCs came the material, which was cDNA or gDNA.

Under the authors' procedure: Reference gene primer amplification gave nucleated cell count estimates. Measured with immunoSEQ multiplex PCR; TCRdb has only the in-frame clones, and not every one. V and J calls plus clone size are reproduced from that table; the DNA served to infer D and trimming. The sample lists about 170,000 clones, roughly 90% occurring once. The Seattle site enrolled patients during active infection and followed them longitudinally. Material for sequencing was peripheral blood. This receptor was obtained from a man younger than 30 with COVID-19, enrolled during active disease.

This CDR3 reads CASSFGDRPTDTQYF. As DNA, the CDR3 is TGTGCCAGCAGTTTTGGGGACAGACCCACAGATACGCAGTATTTT. The chain joins TRBV27 to TRBJ2-3; 7 positions match TRBD1. Germline V CDR1 and CDR2: MNHEY, SMNVEV (reference sequence). V shed 3 bases, J shed 2 bases, and the junction held 5 bases outside the gene matches. CDR3 size: 15 residues.